The sequence of this TCR beta chain was determined in a study of cytomegalovirus exposure and HLA in healthy donors. Libraries were prepared by immunoSEQ multiplex PCR; TCRdb keeps only in-frame clonotypes and omits some of them. The repertoire holds 250,000 to 350,000 clones, with roughly 86% as singletons. The CDR3 contains 13 residues. V was trimmed by 3 bases and J by 3 bases, leaving 7 bases between them. Germline V lookup: CDR1 LNHDA, CDR2 SQIVND (reference sequence). The sequenced sample was PBMCs. The clonotype was recovered from a man aged 25-45 years in good health and CMV-seronegative. The chain joins TRBV19 to TRBJ2-3, with D maybe TRBD1 (5 bases). CDR3 protein: CASSIDSTDTQYF. In DNA, the CDR3 is TGTGCCAGTAGTATCGACAGTACAGATACGCAGTATTTT.